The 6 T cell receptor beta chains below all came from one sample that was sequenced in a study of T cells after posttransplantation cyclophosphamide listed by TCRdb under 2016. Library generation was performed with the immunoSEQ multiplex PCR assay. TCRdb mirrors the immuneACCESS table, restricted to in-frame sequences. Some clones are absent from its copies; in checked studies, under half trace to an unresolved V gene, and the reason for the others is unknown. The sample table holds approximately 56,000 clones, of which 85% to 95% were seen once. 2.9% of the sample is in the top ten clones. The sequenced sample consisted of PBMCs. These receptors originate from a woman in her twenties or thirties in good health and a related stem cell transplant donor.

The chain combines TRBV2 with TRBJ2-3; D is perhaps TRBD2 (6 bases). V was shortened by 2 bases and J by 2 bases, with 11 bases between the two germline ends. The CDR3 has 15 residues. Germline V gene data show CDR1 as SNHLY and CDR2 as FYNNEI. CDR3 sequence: CASSERDSYTDTQYF. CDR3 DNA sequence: TGTGCCAGCAGTGAAAGGGACTCGTACACAGATACGCAGTATTTT. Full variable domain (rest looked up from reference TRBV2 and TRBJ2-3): EPEVTQTPSHQVTQMGQEVILRCVPISNHLYFYWYRQILGQKVEFLVSFYNNEISEKSEIFDDQFSVERPDGSNFTLKIRSTKLEDSAMYFCASSERDSYTDTQYFGPGTRLTVL.

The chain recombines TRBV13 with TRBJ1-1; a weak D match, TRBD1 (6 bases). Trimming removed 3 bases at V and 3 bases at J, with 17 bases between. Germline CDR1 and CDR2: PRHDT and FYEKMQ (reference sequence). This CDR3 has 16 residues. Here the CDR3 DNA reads TGTGCCAGCAGCTTGCGGGGGGGCGGGGTGGACACTGAAGCTTTCTTT. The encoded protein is CASSLRGGGVDTEAFF.

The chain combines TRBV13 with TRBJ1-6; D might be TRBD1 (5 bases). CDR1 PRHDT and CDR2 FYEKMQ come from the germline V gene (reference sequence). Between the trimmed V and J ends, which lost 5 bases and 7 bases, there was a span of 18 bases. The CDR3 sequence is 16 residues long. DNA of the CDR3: TGTGCCAGCAGCCCCACCGAGCAGGGCGGCAATTCACCCCTCCACTTT. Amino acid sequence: CASSPTEQGGNSPLHF.

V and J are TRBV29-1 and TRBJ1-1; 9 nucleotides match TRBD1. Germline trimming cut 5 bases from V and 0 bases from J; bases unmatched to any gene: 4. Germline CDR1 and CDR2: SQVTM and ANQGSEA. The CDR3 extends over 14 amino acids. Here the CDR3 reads CSVSGQGMNTEAFF. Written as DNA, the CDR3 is TGCAGCGTTTCCGGACAGGGGATGAACACTGAAGCTTTCTTT.

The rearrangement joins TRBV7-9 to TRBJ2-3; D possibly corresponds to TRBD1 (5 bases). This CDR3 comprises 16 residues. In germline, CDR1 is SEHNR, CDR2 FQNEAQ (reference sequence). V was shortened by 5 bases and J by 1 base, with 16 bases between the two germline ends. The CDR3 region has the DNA TGTGCCAGCAGCCACAGAGGTGGGGCCCGCACAGATACGCAGTATTTT. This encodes CASSHRGGARTDTQYF.

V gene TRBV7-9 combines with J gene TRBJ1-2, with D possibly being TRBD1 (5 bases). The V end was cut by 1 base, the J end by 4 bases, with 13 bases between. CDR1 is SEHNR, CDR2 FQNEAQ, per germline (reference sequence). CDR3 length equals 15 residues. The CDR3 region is CASSLDPPGPYGYTF. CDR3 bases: TGTGCCAGCAGCTTAGATCCGCCAGGGCCCTATGGCTACACCTTC. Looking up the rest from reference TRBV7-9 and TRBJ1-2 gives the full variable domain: DTGVSQNPRHKITKRGQNVTFRCDPISEHNRLYWYRQTLGQGPEFLTYFQNEAQLEKSRLLSDRFSAERPKGSFSTLEIQRTEQGDSAMYLCASSLDPPGPYGYTFGSGTRLTVV.